Each of the 2 T cell receptor beta chains below was sequenced from the same sample in a study of blood T cell repertoires in COVID-19. Sequencing was performed with immunoSEQ multiplex PCR; in TCRdb, only in-frame clones are kept and a portion is missing. The sample lists fewer than 110,000 clones, about 91% seen once, with 5.5% to 8% in the top ten. The sample consisted of peripheral blood. The receptors stem from a man aged 50-60 years with active or convalescent COVID-19.

The gene calls are TRBV6-4 and TRBJ1-1; no reliable D call. The CDR3 is made up of 14 amino acids. V lost 6 bases, J lost 1 base, and 12 bases lay in between. CDR1 and CDR2 from the germline V gene are MRHNA and SNTAGT. CDR3 DNA: TGTGCCAGCAGCCCTAATGGTCCGAACACTGAAGCTTTCTTT. Amino acid sequence: CASSPNGPNTEAFF.

The chain has TRBV18 and TRBJ1-5; D possibly corresponds to TRBD1 (5 bases). The V gene lost 3 bases and the J gene lost 2 bases, with 11 bases spanning the gap. CDR1 is KGHSH and CDR2 is LQKENI in the germline V gene. The CDR3 runs to 15 residues. This chain's CDR3 is CASSPRRGGNQPQHF. The CDR3 DNA is TGTGCCAGCTCACCGCGAAGGGGCGGCAATCAGCCCCAGCATTTT.